This T cell receptor (beta chain) was obtained from a study of cytomegalovirus exposure and HLA in healthy donors (dated by TCRdb to between 2016 and 2019). Regarding the research as a whole: An earlier analysis of several hundred of the donors reported 250 to 300 Gb of sequence data and around 110 million unique TCR beta sequences from 150 million to 200 million T cells. An early release that covered fewer than 750 HLA-typed donors contained around 300 gigabases of sequencing data and tens of millions of unique TCR sequences. Of the 300 to 450 genotyped donors, 81% were placed in the genetic ancestry cluster associated with self-reported Caucasian donors. The study was designed to test whether signatures of past pathogen exposure could be identified by cataloging public T cell receptors. The study profiled the T cell repertoires of 500 to 800 subjects by immunosequencing and related them to cytomegalovirus serostatus. In addition to the first cohort of 666 subjects, a separate validation cohort of 120 different subjects was used. To predict cytomegalovirus infection status, the study combined high-throughput TCR immunosequencing, statistical association of individual TCRs with disease status, and machine learning. In a later analysis, previously published TCR beta repertoires from 550 to 700 donors were re-analyzed and high-resolution HLA genotyping was added so that TCR occurrence patterns could be studied. In the later analysis, no new phenotypic data were used to find candidate immune exposures; instead, reliance was placed on TCR beta sequences and their occurrence across donors. In an earlier analysis of 587 of the donors, high-throughput TCR beta sequencing was used to judge whether each TCR beta V gene segment behaved as functional or pseudogenic. Alongside the repertoire data, information on donor age, sex, ethnicity and CMV serostatus was compiled. A later genetic analysis took genome-wide SNP genotypes for about 65% of the roughly 670 donors and used that subset as a discovery cohort. All discovery cohort repertoires had been generated on a single sequencing platform. Class I and class II HLA loci were covered by the typing at four-digit resolution. Typing coverage differed by locus: A, B, C, DRB1 and DQB1 were typed in roughly 620-640 donors, DQA1 in 522, DPA1 in 600 to 610, and DPB1 in roughly 470. About five DR-DQ haplotypes were handled as single units for association and clustering, since linkage in the cohort was strong. Among a few hundred genotyped donors of the cohort, an average of approximately 240,000 unique TCR beta nucleotide sequences were sequenced per donor, roughly a sixth of them non-productive.

Broad study findings and their caveats: Specific HLA alleles were associated with roughly 17,000 TCR beta sequences at a false discovery rate of 0.05 in a later analysis. Because counts were too low, some 17 rarely observed V segments, including chromosome 9 orphons, were left out of the earlier analysis of approximately 500 of the donors. According to a later analysis, parvovirus B19, influenza, CMV and Epstein-Barr virus appeared linked to several top co-occurrence clusters. The authors suggested that the approach could potentially be extended to other disease states and immunological phenotypes. Most TCR sequences were observed very rarely across donors, whereas some public TCRs were present in many individuals. In vitro tests confirmed that a few of the cytomegalovirus-associated TCR beta chains recognize cytomegalovirus antigens. Most CMV-associated TCR beta chains appeared to be HLA-restricted in a later analysis, and the HLA associations seemed to be driven largely by CMV exposure. For the cohort, immune exposure information was limited to CMV serostatus. Because HLA typing was unavailable for some donors at each locus, only the typed subset was used in association tests. In a later genetic analysis, a missense DCLRE1C variant was associated with V-gene and J-gene trimming of TCR beta chains, and the association was replicated in an independent cohort. According to a later genetic analysis, donors in an Asian-associated ancestry cluster had fewer N-insertions in productive TCRs than the approximately 650-donor mean. Some IMGT-functional V segments, including TRBV6-2 and TRBV6-3, could not be told apart with the 87-base-pair reads, so those segments were excluded. In an earlier analysis of fewer than 750 of the donors, most TCR beta V segments were observed in productive rearrangements about 90% or about 30% of the time, broadly matching IMGT annotations. Presence/absence analyses assumed roughly uniform sequencing depth across donors, an assumption that may not hold. A further reported finding was that TCR beta sequences accurately predicted the HLA-A and HLA-B alleles for most subjects in the first cohort. In a later analysis, HLA-associated TCR beta chains were found to be more clonally expanded and to have lower generation probabilities than equally common non-associated chains. In both the original and validation cohorts, the classifier was reported to diagnose cytomegalovirus status with high specificity and sensitivity. A group of highly shared sequence variants was considered likely to be a technical artifact of the sequencing pipeline. Linkage disequilibrium might explain the correlated functional status among segregating V segments, but an unknown experimental factor could not be ruled out. Strong co-occurrence of HLA alleles, especially DR and DQ, made assigning TCR associations to individual alleles difficult. The cohort was sequenced for TCR beta chains only, and without alpha or paired-chain data the features that could be detected were limited. The study gave a list of some 150 TCR beta chains associated with cytomegalovirus. In a later analysis, TCR association rates were found to vary across HLA loci, with the most associated TCRs seen for DRB1 alleles and the fewest for HLA-C alleles.

Receptors were amplified or captured by the immunoSEQ multiplex PCR assay. For the multiplex PCR, a mixture combining 60 forward primers for TCR Vbeta segments and 13 reverse primers for TCR Jbeta segments was used. The CDR3 region of rearranged TCR beta genes was amplified from genomic DNA by a multiplex PCR assay. On the Illumina HiSeq System, the amplified TCR beta libraries were sequenced as 87-base-pair reads. The study's own analysis went as follows. Across the 670 or so repertoires, a later analysis counted tens of millions of unique TCR beta chains, around 11 million of which were shared by at least two donors. Raw reads were error-corrected and collapsed into unique sequences by a nearest-neighbor algorithm in which closely related sequences were merged to remove PCR and sequencing errors. CDR3 sequences were aligned to IMGT reference sequences to assign V, D and J gene segments. For a sequence to be retained, at least a six-nucleotide match to both a V gene segment and a J gene segment was required. Rearrangements were classified as productive when the CDR3 lacked stop codons and remained in frame with V and J, and all other rearrangements were classified as non-productive. Following IMGT convention, CDR3 was defined as the stretch from the second conserved V-encoded cysteine to the conserved J-encoded phenylalanine. Sequences without an unambiguous match to a single V gene segment were excluded from the earlier analysis of about 640 of the donors. In an earlier analysis of some 590 of the donors, V segments were called functional above 56.7% productive rearrangements and were called segregating when the between-donor standard deviation exceeded 5%. A statistical classification framework was built for diagnosing cytomegalovirus status from the catalog of TCR beta chain sequences. A later analysis assigned V and J genes by comparing TCR nucleotide sequences with IMGT/GENE-DB human TR gene sequences. A later analysis assigned CDR3 sequences and most-parsimonious VDJ recombination scenarios with the TCRdist pipeline. In a later analysis, every TCR beta chain was defined by the combination of its CDR3 amino acid sequence and its V-gene family, and reads without a unique V-gene family were dropped. In a later analysis, fewer than 650 highly shared, low-generation-probability nucleotide sequences were removed to address suspected cross-contamination and a sequencing artifact. A later analysis calculated a clonal expansion index for each public chain from normalized within-repertoire ranks of inferred template counts. Generation probabilities in a later analysis came from a VDJ recombination model fitted to out-of-frame rearrangements, and those results were checked against IGoR. Hypergeometric tests were used in a later analysis to score TCR-TCR, TCR-HLA and TCR-CMV co-occurrence, with a repertoire-size bias correction applied to the TCR pairs. In a later analysis, false discovery rates were estimated by permuting HLA or CMV assignments 20 times. In a later analysis, co-occurring TCRs were grouped with DBSCAN, and TCRdist sequence similarity was added when clustering was performed within HLA-allele-positive subsets. Repertoires with fewer than 30,000 or more than 120,000 public chains, plus five repertoires with anomalous nucleotide sharing, were excluded from co-occurrence clustering. TCRdb carries this immuneACCESS record with in-frame sequences only. Its versions omit some clonotypes, under half of them owing to an unresolved V gene in the studies checked, with the rest unexplained. The V and J calls and clone size were taken over from that table, and D and trimming were inferred from the DNA. The sample table records roughly 140,000 clones; 73% of these occur just once. About an eighth of the sample is held by the ten biggest clonotypes.

Here V drops 6 bases and J drops 4 bases, and the junction holds 5 bases not matched to any gene. Per the germline V gene, MDHEN is the CDR1 and SYDVKM is the CDR2. Reading from cysteine to phenylalanine, the CDR3 counts 13 amino acids. CDR3 DNA only is kept here, 39 bases in frame from base 1. About this clone: Its antigen is still unknown. Base qualities were left out, and no much larger clone turns up one base away.

In total, fewer than 750 healthy bone marrow donors made up the cohort. Cohort members were all nominally healthy when sampled, although unrecorded immune exposures were likely present. Of the 666 cohort members, some 270 had positive CMV serostatus and approximately 360 had negative CMV serostatus, and CMV serostatus was not recorded for the donor. A peripheral blood sample was provided by each donor, and peripheral blood mononuclear cells were used for TCR beta sequencing. The Qiagen DNeasy Blood Extraction Kit was used to extract genomic DNA from the blood cell samples. The chain joins TRBV28 to TRBJ1-2, and TRBD1 aligns with 7 junction nucleotides. The sample comprised PBMCs. The source of this sequence is a human donor in good health. The CDR3 here reads CASSRRTGYGYTF. The base sequence is TGTGCCAGCAGCCGTCGGACAGGCTATGGCTACACCTTC.